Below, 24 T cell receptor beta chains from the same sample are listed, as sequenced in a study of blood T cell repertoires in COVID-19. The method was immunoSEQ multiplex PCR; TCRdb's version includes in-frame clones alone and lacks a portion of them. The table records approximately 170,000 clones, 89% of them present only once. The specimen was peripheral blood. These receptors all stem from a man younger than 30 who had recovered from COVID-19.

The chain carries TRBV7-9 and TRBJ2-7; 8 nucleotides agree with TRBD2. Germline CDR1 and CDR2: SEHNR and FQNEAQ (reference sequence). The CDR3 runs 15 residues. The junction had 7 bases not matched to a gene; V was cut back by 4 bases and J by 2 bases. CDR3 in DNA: TGTGCCAGCAGCTCCACCAAACTAGCGGCCTACGAGCAGTACTTC. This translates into CASSSTKLAAYEQYF.

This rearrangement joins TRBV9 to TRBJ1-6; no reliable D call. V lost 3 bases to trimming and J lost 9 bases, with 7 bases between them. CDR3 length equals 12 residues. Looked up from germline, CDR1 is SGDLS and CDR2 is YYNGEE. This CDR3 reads CASSAGGSPLHF. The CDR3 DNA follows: TGTGCCAGCAGCGCCGGAGGTTCACCCCTCCACTTT.

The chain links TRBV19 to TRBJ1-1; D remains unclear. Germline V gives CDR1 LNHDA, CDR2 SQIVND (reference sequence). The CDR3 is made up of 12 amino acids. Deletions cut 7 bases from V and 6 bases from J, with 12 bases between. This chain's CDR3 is CASNGQRAEAFF. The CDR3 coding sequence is TGTGCCAGTAATGGGCAGAGAGCTGAAGCTTTCTTT. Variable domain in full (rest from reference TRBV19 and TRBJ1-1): DGGITQSPKYLFRKEGQNVTLSCEQNLNHDAMYWYRQDPGQGLRLIYYSQIVNDFQKGDIAEGYSVSREKKESFPLTVTSAQKNPTAFYLCASNGQRAEAFFGQGTRLTVV.

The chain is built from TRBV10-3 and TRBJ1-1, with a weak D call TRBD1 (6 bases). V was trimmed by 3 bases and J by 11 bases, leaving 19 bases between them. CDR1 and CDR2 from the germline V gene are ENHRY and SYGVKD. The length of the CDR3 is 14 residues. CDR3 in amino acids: CAISDPIKTGLAFF. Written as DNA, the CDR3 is TGTGCCATCAGTGACCCGATCAAAACAGGGCTTGCTTTCTTT.

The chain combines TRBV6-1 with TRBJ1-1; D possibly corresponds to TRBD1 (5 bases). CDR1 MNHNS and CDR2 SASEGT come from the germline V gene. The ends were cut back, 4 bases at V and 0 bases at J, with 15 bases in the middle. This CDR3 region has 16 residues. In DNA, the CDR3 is TGTGCCAGCAGTGCAGGGTATTGGGTTATGAACACTGAAGCTTTCTTT. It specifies CASSAGYWVMNTEAFF.

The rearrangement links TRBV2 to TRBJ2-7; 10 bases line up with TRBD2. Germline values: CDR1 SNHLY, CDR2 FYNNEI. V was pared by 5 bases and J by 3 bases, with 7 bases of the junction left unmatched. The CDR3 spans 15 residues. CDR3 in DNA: TGTGCCAGCAGTCCTCCCAGCGGGAGGGTCTACGAGCAGTACTTC. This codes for CASSPPSGRVYEQYF.

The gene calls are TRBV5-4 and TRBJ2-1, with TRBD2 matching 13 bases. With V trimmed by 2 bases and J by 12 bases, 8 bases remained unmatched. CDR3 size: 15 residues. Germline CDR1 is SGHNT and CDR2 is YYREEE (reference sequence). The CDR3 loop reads CASSLGLAGVLGQFF. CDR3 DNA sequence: TGTGCCAGCAGCTTAGGACTAGCGGGAGTCCTAGGGCAGTTCTTC.

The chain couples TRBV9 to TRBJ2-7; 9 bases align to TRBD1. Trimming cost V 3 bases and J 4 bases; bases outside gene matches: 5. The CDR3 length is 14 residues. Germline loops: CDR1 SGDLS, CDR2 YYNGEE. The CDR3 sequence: CASSGWDRDYEQYF. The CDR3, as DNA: TGTGCCAGCAGCGGCTGGGACAGGGATTACGAGCAGTACTTC. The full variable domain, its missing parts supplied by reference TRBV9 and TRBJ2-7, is DSGVTQTPKHLITATGQRVTLRCSPRSGDLSVYWYQQSLDQGLQFLIQYYNGEERAKGNILERFSAQQFPDLHSELNLSSLELGDSALYFCASSGWDRDYEQYFGPGTRLTVT.

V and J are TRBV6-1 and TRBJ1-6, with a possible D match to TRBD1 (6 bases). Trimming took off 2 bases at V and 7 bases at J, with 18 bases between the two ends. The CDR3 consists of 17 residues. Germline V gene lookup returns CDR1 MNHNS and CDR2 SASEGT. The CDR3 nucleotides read TGTGCCAGCAGTGAACGGGCAGGGGTGGACCTAAATTCACCCCTCCACTTT. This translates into CASSERAGVDLNSPLHF.

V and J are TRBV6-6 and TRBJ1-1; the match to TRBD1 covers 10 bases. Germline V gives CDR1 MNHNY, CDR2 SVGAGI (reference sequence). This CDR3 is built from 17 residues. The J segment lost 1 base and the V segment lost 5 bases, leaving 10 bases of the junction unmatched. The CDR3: CASSPILGQGPNTEAFF. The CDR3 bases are TGTGCCAGCAGTCCCATACTGGGACAGGGGCCGAACACTGAAGCTTTCTTT.

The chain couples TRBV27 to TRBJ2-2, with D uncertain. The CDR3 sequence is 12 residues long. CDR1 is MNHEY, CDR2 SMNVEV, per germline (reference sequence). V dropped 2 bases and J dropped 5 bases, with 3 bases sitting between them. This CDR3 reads CASSLHTGELFF. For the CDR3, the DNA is TGTGCCAGCAGTTTACATACCGGGGAGCTGTTTTTT.

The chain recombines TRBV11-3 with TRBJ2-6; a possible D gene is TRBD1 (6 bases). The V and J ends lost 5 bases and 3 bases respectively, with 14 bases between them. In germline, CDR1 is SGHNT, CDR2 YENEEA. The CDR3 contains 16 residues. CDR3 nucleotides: TGTGCCAGCAGCCATTCCACAGGGCGTGGGGCCAACGTCCTGACTTTC. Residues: CASSHSTGRGANVLTF.

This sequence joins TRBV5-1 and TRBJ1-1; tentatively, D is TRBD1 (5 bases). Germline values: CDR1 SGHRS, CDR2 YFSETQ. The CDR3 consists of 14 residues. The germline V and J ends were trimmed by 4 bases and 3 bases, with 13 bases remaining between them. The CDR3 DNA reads TGCGCCAGCAGCCCGGAGGGGAGGGACACTGAAGCTTTCTTT. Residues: CASSPEGRDTEAFF.

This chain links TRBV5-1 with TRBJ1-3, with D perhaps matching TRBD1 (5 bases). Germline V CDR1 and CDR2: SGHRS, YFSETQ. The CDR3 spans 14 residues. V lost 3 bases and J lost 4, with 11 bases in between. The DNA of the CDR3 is TGCGCCAGCAGCTCGCAGGGATTCGGAAACACCATATATTTT. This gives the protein CASSSQGFGNTIYF.

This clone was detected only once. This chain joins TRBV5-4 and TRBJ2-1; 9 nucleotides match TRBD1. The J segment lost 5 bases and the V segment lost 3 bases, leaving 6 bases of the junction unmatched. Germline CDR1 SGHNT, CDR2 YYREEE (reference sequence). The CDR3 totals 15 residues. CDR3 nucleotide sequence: TGTGCCAGCAGCTCCAGGGACAGGGATAACAATGAGCAGTTCTTC. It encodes CASSSRDRDNNEQFF. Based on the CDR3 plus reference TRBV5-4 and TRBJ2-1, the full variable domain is ETGVTQSPTHLIKTRGQQVTLRCSSQSGHNTVSWYQQALGQGPQFIFQYYREEENGRGNFPPRFSGLQFPNYSSELNVNALELDDSALYLCASSSRDRDNNEQFFGPGTRLTVL.

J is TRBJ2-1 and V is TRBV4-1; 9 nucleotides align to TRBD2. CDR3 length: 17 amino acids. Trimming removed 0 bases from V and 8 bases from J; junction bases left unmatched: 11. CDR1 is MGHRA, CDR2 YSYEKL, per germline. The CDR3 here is CASSQESGRTPWDEQFF. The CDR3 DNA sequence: TGCGCCAGCAGCCAAGAAAGCGGGAGGACCCCTTGGGATGAGCAGTTCTTC.

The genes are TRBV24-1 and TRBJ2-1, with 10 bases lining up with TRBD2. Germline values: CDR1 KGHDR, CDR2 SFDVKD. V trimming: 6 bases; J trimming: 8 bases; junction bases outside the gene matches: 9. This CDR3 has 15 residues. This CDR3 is CATSHGVAGGHEQFF. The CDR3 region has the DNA TGTGCCACCAGTCACGGGGTAGCGGGAGGCCATGAGCAGTTCTTC.

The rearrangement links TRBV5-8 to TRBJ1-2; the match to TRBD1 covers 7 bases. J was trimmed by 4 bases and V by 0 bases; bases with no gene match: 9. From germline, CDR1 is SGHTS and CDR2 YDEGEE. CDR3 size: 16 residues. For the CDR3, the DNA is TGTGCCAGCAGCTTGGAGGGGGCAGGGGACTTCTATGGCTACACCTTC. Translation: CASSLEGAGDFYGYTF. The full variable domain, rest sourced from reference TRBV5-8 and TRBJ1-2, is EAGVTQSPTHLIKTRGQQATLRCSPISGHTSVYWYQQALGLGLQFLLWYDEGEERNRGNFPPRFSGRQFPNYSSELNVNALELEDSALYLCASSLEGAGDFYGYTFGSGTRLTVV.

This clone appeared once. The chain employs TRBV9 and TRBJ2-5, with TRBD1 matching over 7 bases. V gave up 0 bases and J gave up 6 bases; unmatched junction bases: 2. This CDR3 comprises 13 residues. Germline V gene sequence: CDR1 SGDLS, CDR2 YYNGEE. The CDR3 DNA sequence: TGTGCCAGCAGCGTAGAGGGGGCTCAGACCCAGTACTTC. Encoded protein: CASSVEGAQTQYF.

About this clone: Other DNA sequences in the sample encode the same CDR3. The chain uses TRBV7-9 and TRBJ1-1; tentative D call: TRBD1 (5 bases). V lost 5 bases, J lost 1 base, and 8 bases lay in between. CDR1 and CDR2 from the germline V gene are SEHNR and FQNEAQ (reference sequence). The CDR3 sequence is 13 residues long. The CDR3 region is CASSRGQNTEAFF. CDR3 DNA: TGTGCCAGCAGCCGTGGACAGAACACTGAAGCTTTCTTT. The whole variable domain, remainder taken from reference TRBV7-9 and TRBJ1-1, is DTGVSQNPRHKITKRGQNVTFRCDPISEHNRLYWYRQTLGQGPEFLTYFQNEAQLEKSRLLSDRFSAERPKGSFSTLEIQRTEQGDSAMYLCASSRGQNTEAFFGQGTRLTVV.

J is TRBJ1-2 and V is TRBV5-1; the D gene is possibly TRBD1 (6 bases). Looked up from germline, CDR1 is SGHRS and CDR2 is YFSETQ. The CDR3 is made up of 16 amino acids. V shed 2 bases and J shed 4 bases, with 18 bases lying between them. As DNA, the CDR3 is TGCGCCAGCAGCTTAAGAGCAGGGGACGACGGCTATGGCTACACCTTC. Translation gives CASSLRAGDDGYGYTF. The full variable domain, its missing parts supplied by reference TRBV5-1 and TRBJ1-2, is KAGVTQTPRYLIKTRGQQVTLSCSPISGHRSVSWYQQTPGQGLQFLFEYFSETQRNKGNFPGRFSGRQFSNSRSEMNVSTLELGDSALYLCASSLRAGDDGYGYTFGSGTRLTVV.

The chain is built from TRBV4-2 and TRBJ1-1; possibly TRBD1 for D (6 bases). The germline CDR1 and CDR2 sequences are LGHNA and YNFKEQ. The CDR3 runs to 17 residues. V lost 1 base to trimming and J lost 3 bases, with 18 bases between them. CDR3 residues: CASSQGGQAGEYTEAFF. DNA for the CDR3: TGTGCCAGCAGCCAAGGGGGGCAGGCAGGGGAGTACACTGAAGCTTTCTTT.

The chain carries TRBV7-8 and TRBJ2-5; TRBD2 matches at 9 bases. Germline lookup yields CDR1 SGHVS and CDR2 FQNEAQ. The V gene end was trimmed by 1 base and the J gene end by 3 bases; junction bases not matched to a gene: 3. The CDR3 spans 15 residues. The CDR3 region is CASSLVGGREETQYF. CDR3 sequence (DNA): TGTGCCAGCAGCTTAGTCGGCGGGAGGGAAGAGACCCAGTACTTC. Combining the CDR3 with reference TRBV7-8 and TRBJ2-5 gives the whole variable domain GAGVSQSPRYKVAKRGQDVALRCDPISGHVSLFWYQQALGQGPEFLTYFQNEAQLDKSGLPSDRFFAERPEGSVSTLKIQRTQQEDSAVYLCASSLVGGREETQYFGPGTRLLVL.

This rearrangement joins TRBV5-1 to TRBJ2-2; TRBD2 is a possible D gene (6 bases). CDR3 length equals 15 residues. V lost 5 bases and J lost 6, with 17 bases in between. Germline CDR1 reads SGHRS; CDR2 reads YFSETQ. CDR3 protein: CASRRGAERSGELFF. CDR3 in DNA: TGCGCCAGCAGGCGCGGGGCCGAAAGGTCCGGGGAGCTGTTTTTT.